These 18 T cell receptor beta chains were all obtained from the same sample, sequenced in a study of CD8+ T cells in alopecia areata. Sequencing used cDNA as its template, made by extracting RNA and reverse transcribing it. Here immunoSEQ multiplex PCR was the method, and the copy in TCRdb shows in-frame clones only, minus some. The sample holds about 210,000 clones, approximately 57% seen once. Treatment given: oral pan-JAK inhibitor, 5-10 mg twice daily. Sequencing used CD4+ T cells sorted from blood, obtained at week 4, from a patient treated with tofacitinib. Receptors originate from a human donor with alopecia areata.

The chain combines TRBV30 with TRBJ2-2; D unclear. Trimming stripped 6 bases from V and 4 bases from J, with 12 bases between. The CDR3 consists of 13 residues. CDR1 GTSNPN and CDR2 SVGIG come from the germline V gene (reference sequence). CDR3 residues: CACDLPVTGELFF. CDR3 bases: TGTGCCTGTGATCTTCCAGTCACCGGGGAGCTGTTTTTT.

Remarks on this clone: The sample carries other DNA sequences with the same CDR3. The chain couples TRBV30 to TRBJ1-1; D remains unclear. Trimming left V 0 bases short and J 6 bases short, with 5 bases between. The germline CDR1 and CDR2 sequences are GTSNPN and SVGIG (reference sequence). This CDR3 is 11 amino acids long. The CDR3 reads CAWSVLAEAFF. In nucleotides, the CDR3 is TGTGCCTGGAGTGTACTAGCTGAAGCTTTCTTT.

This clone was counted at least ten times. V gene TRBV6-5 combines with J gene TRBJ1-1; possible D gene TRBD1, 5 bases. V was clipped by 6 bases and J by 9 bases, with 17 bases between them. The germline gives CDR1 MNHEY, CDR2 SVGAGI. CDR3 length equals 13 residues. The CDR3: CASRDTQQSKAFF. CDR3 sequence (DNA): TGTGCCAGCAGGGACACCCAACAGTCAAAAGCTTTCTTT.

The chain is built from TRBV6-6 and TRBJ1-2; D call uncertain. V lost 2 bases, J lost 8 bases, and 6 bases lay in between. The CDR3 runs 11 residues. Germline V gives CDR1 MNHNY, CDR2 SVGAGI (reference sequence). This CDR3 reads CASSYGRGYTF. For the CDR3, the DNA is TGTGCCAGCAGTTACGGAAGAGGCTACACCTTC.

The chain links TRBV7-7 to TRBJ2-2; TRBD1 aligns across 7 bases. The CDR3 consists of 13 residues. CDR1 SSHAT and CDR2 FNYEAQ come from the germline V gene (reference sequence). V lost 6 bases and J lost 5; bases outside the gene matches: 3. The CDR3: CASRPTGTGELFF. The CDR3 region has the DNA TGTGCCAGCAGACCGACAGGGACCGGGGAGCTGTTTTTT.

The CDR3 DNA follows: TGTGCCAGCAGGCCGGGGGGGCTGGATGAGCAGTTCTTC. Encoded protein: CASRPGGLDEQFF. This chain uses TRBV11-3 with TRBJ2-1, with TRBD2 identical over 8 bases. V shed 6 bases, J shed 8 bases, and the junction held 6 bases outside the gene matches. Germline CDR1 and CDR2: SGHNT and YENEEA. This CDR3 is 13 amino acids long.

This clone was recorded only once. V is TRBV10-3 and J is TRBJ1-1; D gene unclear. V was cut by 3 bases and J by 1 base, with 12 bases left in between. The CDR3 is 15 amino acids. Germline assignment: CDR1 ENHRY and CDR2 SYGVKD. CDR3 nucleotide sequence: TGTGCCATCAGTGAACCCAATCAGGCGAACACTGAAGCTTTCTTT. Protein: CAISEPNQANTEAFF.

The chain employs TRBV9 and TRBJ1-2; D not certain. Trimming shortened V by 0 bases and J by 8 bases, and 8 bases separated the two germline ends. CDR3 length: 12 residues. The germline CDR1 and CDR2 sequences are SGDLS and YYNGEE. CDR3 protein: CASSVERRGYTF. CDR3 in DNA: TGTGCCAGCAGCGTAGAACGTCGCGGCTACACCTTC. The variable domain in full, completed from reference TRBV9 and TRBJ1-2, reads DSGVTQTPKHLITATGQRVTLRCSPRSGDLSVYWYQQSLDQGLQFLIQYYNGEERAKGNILERFSAQQFPDLHSELNLSSLELGDSALYFCASSVERRGYTFGSGTRLTVV.

V gene TRBV5-1 combines with J gene TRBJ2-7, with 8 bases that match TRBD1. Germline loops: CDR1 SGHRS, CDR2 YFSETQ. With V trimmed by 4 bases and J by 4 bases, 13 bases remained unmatched. The CDR3 is 16 residues long. The CDR3 is CASSTGQGVIRYEQYF. The CDR3 nucleotides read TGCGCCAGCAGCACAGGACAGGGCGTCATTCGGTACGAGCAGTACTTC.

The CDR3 DNA follows: TGTGCCAGCAGCCTACCAGGAGCAGTTAAGAACACTGAAGCTTTCTTT. It encodes CASSLPGAVKNTEAFF. The rearrangement links TRBV7-9 to TRBJ1-1, with D unclear. Germline-derived CDR1 and CDR2 are SEHNR and FQNEAQ (reference sequence). With 5 bases removed from V and 1 base from J, the gap between germline ends came to 17 bases. This CDR3 spans 16 amino acids.

This clone has more than one count but fewer than ten. The rearrangement joins TRBV5-1 to TRBJ1-6; D unresolved. The V and J ends lost 4 bases and 8 bases respectively, with 13 bases between them. CDR1 is SGHRS, CDR2 YFSETQ, per germline. This CDR3 spans 14 amino acids. The CDR3 bases are TGCGCCAGCAGCAAACCCAGACCGGATTCACCCCTCCACTTT. Translating it yields CASSKPRPDSPLHF. Full variable domain (remainder filled in from reference TRBV5-1 and TRBJ1-6): KAGVTQTPRYLIKTRGQQVTLSCSPISGHRSVSWYQQTPGQGLQFLFEYFSETQRNKGNFPGRFSGRQFSNSRSEMNVSTLELGDSALYLCASSKPRPDSPLHFGNGTRLTVT.

This clone was seen more than once but under ten times. The CDR3 reads CATSPGALETQYF. CDR3 in DNA: TGTGCCACCAGCCCGGGCGCGTTGGAGACCCAGTACTTC. The V call is TRBV27, the J call TRBJ2-5; no definite D call. The germline V gene has CDR1 MNHEY and CDR2 SMNVEV (reference sequence). Trimming cost V 10 bases and J 5 bases, with 17 bases left between them. This CDR3 is built from 13 residues.

The genes are TRBV7-2 and TRBJ1-2; TRBD1 might be the D (5 bases). Looked up from germline, CDR1 is SGHTA and CDR2 is FQGNSA. The CDR3 contains 14 residues. Trimming removed 7 bases from V and 7 bases from J, with 19 bases in between. The CDR3 is CASTQGSFFGGYTF. The DNA of the CDR3 is TGTGCCAGCACCCAGGGATCTTTCTTTGGTGGCTACACCTTC.

This rearrangement joins TRBV9 to TRBJ1-1, with D unresolved. The CDR3 has 13 amino acids. Germline loops: CDR1 SGDLS, CDR2 YYNGEE. Trimming took off 3 bases at V and 11 bases at J, with 17 bases between the two ends. The chain's CDR3 is CASSATPGGMAFF. The CDR3 DNA reads as TGTGCCAGCAGCGCGACGCCAGGTGGTATGGCTTTCTTT.

This chain connects TRBV25-1 to TRBJ2-5, with TRBD1 matching 10 bases. Trimming took 8 bases from V and 6 from J; bases not matched to a gene: 6. CDR1 is MGHDK, CDR2 SYGVNS, per germline. There are 13 residues in the CDR3. The CDR3 coding sequence is TGTGCCAGCCGACAGGGGGCCGCACAGACCCAGTACTTC. It yields the protein CASRQGAAQTQYF. Together with reference TRBV25-1 and TRBJ2-5, the CDR3 gives the full variable domain: EADIYQTPRYLVIGTGKKITLECSQTMGHDKMYWYQQDPGMELHLIHYSYGVNSTEKGDLSSESTVSRIRTEHFPLTLESARPSHTSQYLCASRQGAAQTQYFGPGTRLLVL.

This rearrangement joins TRBV29-1 to TRBJ1-1; D uncertain. CDR1 is SQVTM and CDR2 is ANQGSEA in the germline V gene. V gave up 4 bases and J gave up 1 base, with 13 bases separating them. This CDR3 is built from 14 residues. The CDR3 sequence is CSVVARQTNTEAFF. DNA of the CDR3: TGCAGCGTTGTAGCCCGGCAGACGAACACTGAAGCTTTCTTT.

The rearrangement links TRBV27 to TRBJ1-1; D remains ambiguous. Trimming shortened V by 6 bases and J by 9 bases, and 20 bases separated the two germline ends. The CDR3 consists of 14 residues. The V gene's germline CDR1 is MNHEY and CDR2 SMNVEV (reference sequence). CDR3 sequence (DNA): TGTGCCAGCAGGACCTCGACCAGGACTCAGAAAGCTTTCTTT. Translated, it gives CASRTSTRTQKAFF.

This clone was observed at least ten times. The rearrangement joins TRBV10-3 to TRBJ1-1; 7 bases line up with TRBD1. Germline values: CDR1 ENHRY, CDR2 SYGVKD. The ends lost 4 bases at V and 8 bases at J; junction bases unmatched: 1. There are 11 residues in the CDR3. This chain's CDR3 is CAISGDREAFF. The CDR3 coding sequence is TGTGCCATCAGTGGGGACAGAGAAGCTTTCTTT.